The clone carrying this T cell receptor beta chain was picked up a small number of times. This sample was taken from a study of patients and donors after allogeneic stem cell transplantation. TCRdb fed the RT-PCR reads into MiXCR, producing one record per CDR3 protein. The sample yields approximately 200,000 distinct CDR3 sequences, roughly 13% seen once. The CDR3 runs 13 residues. V was clipped by 1 base and J by 7 bases, with 11 bases between them. Germline assignment: CDR1 SGHTA and CDR2 FQGNSA. This TCR derives from a human donor who was either an allogeneic HSCT recipient or a stem cell or donor lymphocyte infusion donor (not recorded which). It is not recorded whose cells these are; they may come from a transplant donor. The specimen was blood, either unsorted or a sorted T cell fraction (not recorded which). The chain joins TRBV7-2 to TRBJ2-7; tentative D call: TRBD2 (5 bases). CDR3 bases: TGTGCCAGCAGCTTAGGGCAGACGGGAGAGCAGTACTTC. It is translated as CASSLGQTGEQYF. Full variable domain (remainder filled in from reference TRBV7-2 and TRBJ2-7): GAGVSQSPSNKVTEKGKDVELRCDPISGHTALYWYRQSLGQGLEFLIYFQGNSAPDKSGLPSDRFSAERTGGSVSTLTIQRTQQEDSAVYLCASSLGQTGEQYFGPGTRLTVT.